Listed below are T cell receptor beta chains from one sample, sequenced in a study of CD8 T cells in ankylosing spondylitis. TCRdb fed the 5' RACE reads into MiXCR, producing one record per CDR3 protein. The top ten hold approximately 15% of the sample, which has approximately 300,000 distinct CDR3 sequences, less than 10% seen once. Sequencing used blood, either unsorted or a sorted T cell fraction (not recorded which). The receptor source for this set is a male donor with ankylosing spondylitis. Each CDR3 is given with its conserved first and last residue. The D gene is left open where the match is weak. Clone size is shown for a subset of rows, as once, few, many or a class of expanded clone.

NA	TRBV5-1	TRBJ2-5	many	TGCGCCAGCAGCTTACGTCAGGGATCAGAAGAGACCCAGTACTTC	CASSLRQGSEETQYF
TRBD1	TRBV5-1	TRBJ2-3	few	TGCGCCAGCAGCCTCTTCTCTGGACAGGGTCCCCCAGATACGCAGTATTTT	CASSLFSGQGPPDTQYF
NA	TRBV4-2	TRBJ2-3	few	TGTGCCAGCAGCCAAGCCCGAGGGGCCCAGGGCACGCAGTATTTT	CASSQARGAQGTQYF
NA	TRBV27	TRBJ2-7	few	TGTGCCAGCAGTTCACCCCAGCGGCCCTACGAGCAGTACTTC	CASSSPQRPYEQYF
TRBD1	TRBV28	TRBJ2-7	NA	TGTGCCAGCATTCCGGGACAGCGTTCCTACGAGCAGTACTTC	CASIPGQRSYEQYF
NA	TRBV20-1	TRBJ2-2	NA	TGCAGTGCTAGAAGGCTCCTCCCCGGGGAGCTGTTTTTT	CSARRLLPGELFF
NA	TRBV7-9	TRBJ1-2	many	TGTGCCAGCAGCCCGGGGTCCTGGGATGGCTACACCTTC	CASSPGSWDGYTF
NA	TRBV29-1	TRBJ2-7	NA	TGCAGCGTTGCGGCTAATGGGGCCTACGAGCAGTACTTC	CSVAANGAYEQYF
NA	TRBV7-2	TRBJ2-1	NA	TGTGCCAGCTTACCTGTCGTCAATGGCGACAATGAGCAGTTCTTC	CASLPVVNGDNEQFF
NA	TRBV27	TRBJ1-3	NA	TGTGCCAGCAGTTTATCCTCAGTCTCTGGAAACACCATATATTTT	CASSLSSVSGNTIYF
TRBD1	TRBV2	TRBJ1-1	many	TGTGCCAGTACCGGGACAGGGGATGTATTGGACACTGAAGCTTTCTTT	CASTGTGDVLDTEAFF
NA	TRBV5-1	TRBJ2-5	NA	TGCGCCAGCAGCTTGGAGGGCGACGAGACCCAGTACTTC	CASSLEGDETQYF
TRBD2	TRBV20-1	TRBJ2-1	NA	TGCAGTGCTAGAAGGACTAGCGGTTTAAATGAGCAGTTCTTC	CSARRTSGLNEQFF
TRBD2	TRBV14	TRBJ2-3	few	TGTGCCAGCAGCCAAGATCTAGCGGGAGTAACAGATACGCAGTATTTT	CASSQDLAGVTDTQYF
NA	TRBV7-9	TRBJ1-4	NA	TGTGCCAGCAGAAAAAGCGGGGGGCGCGTAACTAATGAAAAACTGTTTTTT	CASRKSGGRVTNEKLFF
TRBD1	TRBV5-1	TRBJ1-1	few	TGCGCCAGCAGCCCTGAGGGACAGGGTCGGTGGAGGAACACTGAAGCTTTCTTT	CASSPEGQGRWRNTEAFF
NA	TRBV6-1	TRBJ1-5	NA	TGTGCCAGCAGGACCCCAGGGGATAGCAATCAGCCCCAGCATTTT	CASRTPGDSNQPQHF
TRBD1	TRBV7-3	TRBJ2-7	few	TGTGCCAGCAGCTTAAACTCAAGGCCGGGGACAGGATGGGGTAGAGCCAGGTACGAGCAGTACTTC	CASSLNSRPGTGWGRARYEQYF
TRBD1	TRBV2	TRBJ2-3	few	TGTGCCAGCAGTGAAGCAACGGGGACAGGGGGCGCAGATACGCAGTATTTT	CASSEATGTGGADTQYF
TRBD2	TRBV6-1	TRBJ2-7	few	TGTGCCAGCAGCGGGGGAGCGGGAGATCGGTACGAGCAGTACTTC	CASSGGAGDRYEQYF
NA	TRBV14	TRBJ1-2	many	TGTGCCAGCAGCCAAGACTTAAACTATGGCTACACCTTC	CASSQDLNYGYTF
TRBD1	TRBV20-1	TRBJ1-3	NA	TGCAGTGCTAGCGGGCCTGGACAGGGGACGGGGGGAAACACCATATATTTT	CSASGPGQGTGGNTIYF
NA	TRBV21-1	TRBJ2-7	NA	TGTGCCAGCAGCAGGCAGACTAGCGGGAGTTACCACGAGCAGTACTTC	CASSRQTSGSYHEQYF
NA	TRBV20-1	TRBJ1-1	NA	TGCAGTGCTAGAGATAAAGGTTGGACTGAAGCTTTCTTT	CSARDKGWTEAFF
TRBD1	TRBV12-3/TRBV12-4	TRBJ2-1	few	TGTGCCAGCAGCACCGGGACAGGTCACAATGAGCAGTTCTTC	CASSTGTGHNEQFF
NA	TRBV6-1	TRBJ1-6	few	TGTGCCAGCAGTAGGATGACGACAGGCTCAAATTCACCCCTCCACTTT	CASSRMTTGSNSPLHF
NA	TRBV5-1	TRBJ2-5	few	TGCGCCAGCTGCTTGGCAGACGGCCAAGAGACCCAGTACTTC	CASCLADGQETQYF
TRBD1	TRBV29-1	TRBJ1-1	many	TGCAGCGTCCTGGGACAGGGGGGCACTGAAGCTTTCTTT	CSVLGQGGTEAFF
NA	TRBV10-1	TRBJ2-1	few	TGCGCCAGCAGCGGACAAGTGGGGAATGAGCAGTTCTTC	CASSGQVGNEQFF
NA	TRBV5-6	TRBJ2-7	few	TGTGCCAGCAGCTTGTACCCAACTAGAACCTACGAGCAGTACTTC	CASSLYPTRTYEQYF
TRBD1	TRBV4-3	TRBJ2-1	many	TGCGCCAGCAGCCAAGGGAGACAGGGATATGAGCAGTTCTTC	CASSQGRQGYEQFF
TRBD2	TRBV2	TRBJ2-3	many	TGTGCCAGCAGTCTCAGACTAGCGGGAGGATCAGATACGCAGTATTTT	CASSLRLAGGSDTQYF
NA	TRBV7-9	TRBJ1-2	few	TGTGCCAGCAGCGACGGAGGCTATGGCTACACCTTC	CASSDGGYGYTF
TRBD1	TRBV7-9	TRBJ2-5	few	TGTGCCAGCAGCTTAACGGGACAGGGCGCTTTCCAAGAGACCCAGTACTTC	CASSLTGQGAFQETQYF
TRBD1	TRBV4-1	TRBJ1-2	few	TGCGCCAGCAGCCTCGCCGGGACAGCGGACTATGGCTACACCTTC	CASSLAGTADYGYTF
NA	TRBV12-3/TRBV12-4	TRBJ2-7	few	TGTGCCAGCAGCCCCAAAACCTGGGGATACGAGCAGTACTTC	CASSPKTWGYEQYF
NA	TRBV15	TRBJ2-1	NA	TGTGCCACCAGCAGCGGGTTCTCCTACAATGAGCAGTTCTTC	CATSSGFSYNEQFF
NA	TRBV20-1	TRBJ2-5	few	TGCAGTGCTAGAGACGGGTTGTCGGGAAAAGAGACCCAGTACTTC	CSARDGLSGKETQYF
NA	TRBV12-3/TRBV12-4	TRBJ2-2	few	TGTGCCAGCAGTTTAGGCCTCAGCGACACCGGGGAGCTGTTTTTT	CASSLGLSDTGELFF
NA	TRBV9	TRBJ1-5	NA	TGTGCCAGCAGCCGGTCAGGGGGCAATCAGCCCCAGCATTTT	CASSRSGGNQPQHF
NA	TRBV10-3	TRBJ2-6	many	TGTGCCTTCCATCGATCTGGGGCCAACGTCCTGACTTTC	CAFHRSGANVLTF
NA	TRBV20-1	TRBJ2-1	few	TGCAGTAGCACCCAACTCAATGGAAATGAGCAGTTCTTC	CSSTQLNGNEQFF
NA	TRBV5-1	TRBJ1-1	few	TGCGCCAGCAAAACCGAGGGGGGGAACACTGAAGCTTTCTTT	CASKTEGGNTEAFF
TRBD1	TRBV20-1	TRBJ2-7	few	TGCAGTGCTACGGACAGGAGCCACGAGCAGTACTTC	CSATDRSHEQYF
NA	TRBV12-3/TRBV12-4	TRBJ2-1	NA	TGTGCCAGCAGAGTAGCGCTAGGCTCCTACAATGAGCAGTTCTTC	CASRVALGSYNEQFF
TRBD1	TRBV12-3/TRBV12-4	TRBJ2-2	many	TGTGCCAGCAGAGAGACAGGGGGATATGGCGGGGAGCTGTTTTTT	CASRETGGYGGELFF
NA	TRBV29-1	TRBJ2-7	many	TGCAGCGTTGGAGACGATTACGAGCAGTACTTC	CSVGDDYEQYF
NA	TRBV28	TRBJ2-1	many	TGTGCCAGCAGTTTTTCGTCCGGTAATGAGCAGTTCTTC	CASSFSSGNEQFF